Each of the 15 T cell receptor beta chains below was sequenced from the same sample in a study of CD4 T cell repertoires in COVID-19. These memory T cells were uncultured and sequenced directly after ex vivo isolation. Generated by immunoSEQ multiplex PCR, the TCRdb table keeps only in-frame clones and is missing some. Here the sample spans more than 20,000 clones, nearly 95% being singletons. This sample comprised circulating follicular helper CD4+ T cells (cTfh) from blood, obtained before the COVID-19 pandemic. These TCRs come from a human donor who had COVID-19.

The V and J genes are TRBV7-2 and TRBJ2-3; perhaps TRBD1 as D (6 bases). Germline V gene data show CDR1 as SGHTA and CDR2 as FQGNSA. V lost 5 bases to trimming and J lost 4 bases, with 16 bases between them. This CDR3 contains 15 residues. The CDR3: CASSTSGVRADTQYF. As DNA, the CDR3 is TGTGCCAGCAGCACGTCAGGGGTCCGGGCAGATACGCAGTATTTT.

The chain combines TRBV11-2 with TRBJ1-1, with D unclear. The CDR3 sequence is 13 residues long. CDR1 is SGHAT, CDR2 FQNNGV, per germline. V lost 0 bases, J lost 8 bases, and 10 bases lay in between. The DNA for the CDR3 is TGTGCCAGCAGCTTAGATCGGAGGGCGGAAGCTTTCTTT. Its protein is CASSLDRRAEAFF.

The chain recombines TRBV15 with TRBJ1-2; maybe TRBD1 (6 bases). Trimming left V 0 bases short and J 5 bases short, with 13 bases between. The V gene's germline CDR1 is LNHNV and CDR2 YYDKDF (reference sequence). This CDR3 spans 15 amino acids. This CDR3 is CATSREGDISYGYTF. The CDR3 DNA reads TGTGCCACCAGCAGAGAGGGGGACATCTCTTATGGCTACACCTTC. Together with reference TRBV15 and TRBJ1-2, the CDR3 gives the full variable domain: DAMVIQNPRYQVTQFGKPVTLSCSQTLNHNVMYWYQQKSSQAPKLLFHYYDKDFNNEADTPDNFQSRRPNTSFCFLDIRSPGLGDTAMYLCATSREGDISYGYTFGSGTRLTVV.

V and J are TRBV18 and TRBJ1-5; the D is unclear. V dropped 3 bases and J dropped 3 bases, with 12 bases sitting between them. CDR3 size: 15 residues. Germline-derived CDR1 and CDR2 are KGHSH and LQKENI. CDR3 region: CASSPATGINQPQHF. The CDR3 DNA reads TGTGCCAGCTCACCCGCGACTGGAATCAATCAGCCCCAGCATTTT.

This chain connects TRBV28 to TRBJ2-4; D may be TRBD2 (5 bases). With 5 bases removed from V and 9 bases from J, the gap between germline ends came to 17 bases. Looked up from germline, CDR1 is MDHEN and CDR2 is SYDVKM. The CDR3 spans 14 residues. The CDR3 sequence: CASSSPGVKGIQYF. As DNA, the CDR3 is TGTGCCAGCAGTAGCCCCGGGGTCAAGGGCATTCAGTACTTC. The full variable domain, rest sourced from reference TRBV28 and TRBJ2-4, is DVKVTQSSRYLVKRTGEKVFLECVQDMDHENMFWYRQDPGLGLRLIYFSYDVKMKEKGDIPEGYSVSREKKERFSLILESASTNQTSMYLCASSSPGVKGIQYFGAGTRLSVL.

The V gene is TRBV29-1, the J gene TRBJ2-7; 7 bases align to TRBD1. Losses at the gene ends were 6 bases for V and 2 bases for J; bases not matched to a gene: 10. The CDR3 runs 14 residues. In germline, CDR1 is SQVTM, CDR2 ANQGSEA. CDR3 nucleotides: TGCAGCGTCCTACAGGGGTCGGTCGCCTACGAGCAGTACTTC. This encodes CSVLQGSVAYEQYF.

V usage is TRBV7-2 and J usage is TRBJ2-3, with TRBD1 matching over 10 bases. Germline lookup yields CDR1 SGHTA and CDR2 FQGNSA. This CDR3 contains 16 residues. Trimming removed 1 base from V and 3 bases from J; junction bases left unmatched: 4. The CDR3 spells CASSLGRQGATDTQYF. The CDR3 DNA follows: TGTGCCAGCAGCTTAGGCAGACAGGGGGCAACAGATACGCAGTATTTT.

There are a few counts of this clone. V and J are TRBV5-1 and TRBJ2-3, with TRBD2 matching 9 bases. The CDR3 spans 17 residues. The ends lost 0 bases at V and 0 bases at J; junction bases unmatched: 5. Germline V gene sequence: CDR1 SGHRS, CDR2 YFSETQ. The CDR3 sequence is CASSLEASGTSTDTQYF. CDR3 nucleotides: TGCGCCAGCAGCTTGGAGGCTAGCGGGACTAGCACAGATACGCAGTATTTT.

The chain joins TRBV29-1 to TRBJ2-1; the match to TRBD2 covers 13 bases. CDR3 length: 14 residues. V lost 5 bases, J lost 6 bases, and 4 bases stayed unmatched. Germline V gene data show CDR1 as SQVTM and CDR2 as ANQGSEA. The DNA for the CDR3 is TGCAGCGTTTCGGGACTAGCGGGAACCAATGAGCAGTTCTTC. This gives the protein CSVSGLAGTNEQFF.

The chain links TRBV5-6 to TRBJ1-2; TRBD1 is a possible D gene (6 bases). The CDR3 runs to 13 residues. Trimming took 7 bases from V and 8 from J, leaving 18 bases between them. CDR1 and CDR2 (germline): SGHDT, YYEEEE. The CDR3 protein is CASARTAQPGYTF. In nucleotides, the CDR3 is TGTGCCAGCGCTCGGACAGCCCAACCCGGCTACACCTTC.

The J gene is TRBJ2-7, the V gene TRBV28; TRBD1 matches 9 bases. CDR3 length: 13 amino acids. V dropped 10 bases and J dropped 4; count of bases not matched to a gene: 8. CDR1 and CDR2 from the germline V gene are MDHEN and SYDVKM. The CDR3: CAIVQGASYEQYF. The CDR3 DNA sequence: TGTGCCATCGTACAGGGGGCTTCATACGAGCAGTACTTC.

Here the CDR3 reads CASSPMGQASFSGANVLTF. CDR3 in DNA: TGTGCCAGCTCACCAATGGGACAGGCTTCATTCTCTGGGGCCAACGTCCTGACTTTC. The chain combines TRBV18 with TRBJ2-6, with TRBD1 matching over 8 bases. CDR1 and CDR2 from the germline V gene are KGHSH and LQKENI. CDR3 size: 19 residues. V shed 2 bases and J 0 bases; nucleotides not matched to a gene: 9.

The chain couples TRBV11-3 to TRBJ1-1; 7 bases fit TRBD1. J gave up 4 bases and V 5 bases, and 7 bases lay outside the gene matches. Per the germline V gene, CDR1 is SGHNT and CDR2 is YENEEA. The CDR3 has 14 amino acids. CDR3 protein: CASSVTTGLTEAFF. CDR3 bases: TGTGCCAGCAGCGTAACGACAGGGCTCACTGAAGCTTTCTTT.

The CDR3 nucleotides are TGTGCCAGCAGCCTAGGTGTGCCCACAGGGGTCGGTGAGCAGTTCTTC. Translating it yields CASSLGVPTGVGEQFF. This chain uses TRBV11-3 with TRBJ2-1, with TRBD1 matching 7 bases. The CDR3 runs to 16 residues. With 5 bases clipped from V and 9 bases from J, the junction kept 16 bases outside the gene matches. CDR1 is SGHNT and CDR2 is YENEEA in the germline V gene.

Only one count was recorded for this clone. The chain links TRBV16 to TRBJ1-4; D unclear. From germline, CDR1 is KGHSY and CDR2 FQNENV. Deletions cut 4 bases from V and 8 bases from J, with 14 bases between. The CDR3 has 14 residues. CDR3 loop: CASSPGLAGEKLFF. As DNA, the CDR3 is TGTGCCAGCAGCCCAGGTTTGGCGGGAGAAAAACTGTTTTTT.